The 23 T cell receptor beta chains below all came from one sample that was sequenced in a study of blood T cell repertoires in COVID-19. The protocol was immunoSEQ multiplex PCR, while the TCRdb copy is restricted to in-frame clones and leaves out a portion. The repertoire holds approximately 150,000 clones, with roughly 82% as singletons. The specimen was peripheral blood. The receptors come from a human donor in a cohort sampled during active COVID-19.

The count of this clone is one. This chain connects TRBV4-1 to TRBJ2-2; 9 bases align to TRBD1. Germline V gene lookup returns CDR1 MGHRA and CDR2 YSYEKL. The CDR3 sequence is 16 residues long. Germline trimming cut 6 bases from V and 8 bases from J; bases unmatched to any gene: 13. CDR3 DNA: TGCGCCAGCAGTTGGCAACCGGGACAGGGAGGGGGGGAGCTGTTTTTT. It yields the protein CASSWQPGQGGGELFF.

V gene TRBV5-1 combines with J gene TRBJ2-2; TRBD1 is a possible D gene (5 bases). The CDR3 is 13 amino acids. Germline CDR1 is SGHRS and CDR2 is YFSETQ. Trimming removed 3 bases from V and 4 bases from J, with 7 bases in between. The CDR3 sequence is CASSSRVTGELFF. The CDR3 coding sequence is TGCGCCAGCAGCTCCAGGGTCACCGGGGAGCTGTTTTTT.

This chain's CDR3 is CASSQGLAVYEQYV. The CDR3 DNA sequence: TGTGCCAGCAGTCAGGGACTAGCGGTTTATGAGCAGTACGTC. The genes are TRBV6-5 and TRBJ2-7, with 11 positions matching TRBD2. The germline V gene encodes CDR1 MNHEY and CDR2 SVGAGI. This CDR3 has 14 residues. V trimming: 5 bases; J trimming: 7 bases; junction bases outside the gene matches: 7.

This chain's CDR3 is CASSIRTRRSTIYF. The CDR3 region has the DNA TGTGCCAGCAGTATTAGGACACGACGTTCTACCATATATTTT. The chain combines TRBV28 with TRBJ1-3, with a possible D match to TRBD1 (5 bases). V dropped 5 bases and J dropped 10 bases, with 18 bases sitting between them. Germline CDR1 and CDR2: MDHEN and SYDVKM. The CDR3 is made up of 14 amino acids.

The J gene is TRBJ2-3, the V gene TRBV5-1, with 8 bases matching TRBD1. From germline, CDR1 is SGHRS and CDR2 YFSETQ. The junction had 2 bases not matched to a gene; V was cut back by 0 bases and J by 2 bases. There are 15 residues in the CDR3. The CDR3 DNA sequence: TGCGCCAGCAGCTTGGGACAGGGGACCACAGATACGCAGTATTTT. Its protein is CASSLGQGTTDTQYF.

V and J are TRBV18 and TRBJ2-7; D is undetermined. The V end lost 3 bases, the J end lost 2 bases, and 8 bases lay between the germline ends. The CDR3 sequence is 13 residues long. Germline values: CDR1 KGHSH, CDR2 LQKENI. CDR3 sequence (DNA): TGTGCCAGCTCACCTTCTCTTGCCTACGAGCAGTACTTC. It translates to CASSPSLAYEQYF.

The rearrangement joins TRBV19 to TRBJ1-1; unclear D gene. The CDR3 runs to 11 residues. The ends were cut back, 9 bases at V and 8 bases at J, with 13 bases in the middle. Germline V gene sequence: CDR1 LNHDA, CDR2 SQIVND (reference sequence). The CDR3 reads CASANGPEAFF. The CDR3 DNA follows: TGTGCCAGCGCCAATGGGCCGGAAGCTTTCTTT.

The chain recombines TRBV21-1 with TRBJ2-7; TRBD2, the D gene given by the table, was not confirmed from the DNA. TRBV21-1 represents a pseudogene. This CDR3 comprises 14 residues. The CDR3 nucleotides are TGTGCCAGCAGCGGGGGGTTCTCAAACTACGAGCAGTACTTC. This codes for CASSGGFSNYEQYF.

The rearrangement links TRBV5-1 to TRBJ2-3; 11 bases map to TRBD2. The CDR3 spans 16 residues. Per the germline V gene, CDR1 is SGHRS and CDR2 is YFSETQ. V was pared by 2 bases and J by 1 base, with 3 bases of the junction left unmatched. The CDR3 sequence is CASSFSGRGGTDTQYF. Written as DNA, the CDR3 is TGCGCCAGCAGCTTTAGCGGGAGGGGTGGCACAGATACGCAGTATTTT.

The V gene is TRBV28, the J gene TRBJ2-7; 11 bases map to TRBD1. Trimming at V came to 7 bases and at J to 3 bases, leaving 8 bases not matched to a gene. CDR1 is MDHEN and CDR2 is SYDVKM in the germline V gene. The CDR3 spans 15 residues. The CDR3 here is CASTPEGTGGYEQYF. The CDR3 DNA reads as TGTGCCAGCACCCCTGAAGGGACAGGGGGCTACGAGCAGTACTTC.

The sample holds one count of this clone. The CDR3 sequence is CASSADRDAYGYTF. The CDR3 bases are TGTGCCAGCAGCGCGGACAGGGATGCATATGGCTACACCTTC. This sequence joins TRBV6-5 and TRBJ1-2; 8 bases line up with TRBD1. Per germline, CDR1 MNHEY and CDR2 SVGAGI. V shed 6 bases, J shed 5 bases, and the junction held 8 bases outside the gene matches. This CDR3 comprises 14 residues.

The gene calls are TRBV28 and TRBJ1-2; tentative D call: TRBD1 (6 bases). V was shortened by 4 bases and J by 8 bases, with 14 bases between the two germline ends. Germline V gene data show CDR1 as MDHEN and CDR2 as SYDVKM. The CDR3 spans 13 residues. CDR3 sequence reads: CASSSYRVTGYTF. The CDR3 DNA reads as TGTGCCAGCAGTTCCTACAGGGTCACAGGCTACACCTTC.

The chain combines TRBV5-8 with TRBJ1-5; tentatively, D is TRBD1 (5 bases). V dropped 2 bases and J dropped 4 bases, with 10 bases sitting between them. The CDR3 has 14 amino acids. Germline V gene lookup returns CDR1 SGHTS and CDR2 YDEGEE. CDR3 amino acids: CASSFQAGNQPQHF. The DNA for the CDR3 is TGTGCCAGCAGCTTCCAGGCAGGGAATCAGCCCCAGCATTTT.

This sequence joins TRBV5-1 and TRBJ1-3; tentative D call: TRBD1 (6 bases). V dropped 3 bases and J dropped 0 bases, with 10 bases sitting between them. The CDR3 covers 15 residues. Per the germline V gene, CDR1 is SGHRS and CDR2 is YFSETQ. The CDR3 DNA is TGCGCCAGCAGCTCCGGGACAAGCTCTGGAAACACCATATATTTT. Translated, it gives CASSSGTSSGNTIYF.

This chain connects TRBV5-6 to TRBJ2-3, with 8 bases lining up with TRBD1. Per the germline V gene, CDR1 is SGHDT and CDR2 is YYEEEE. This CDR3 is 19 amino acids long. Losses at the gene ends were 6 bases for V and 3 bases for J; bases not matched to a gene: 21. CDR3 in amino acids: CASNNLYRGTRGRTDTQYF. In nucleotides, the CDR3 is TGTGCCAGCAACAATCTGTACCGCGGTACCAGGGGGCGGACAGATACGCAGTATTTT.

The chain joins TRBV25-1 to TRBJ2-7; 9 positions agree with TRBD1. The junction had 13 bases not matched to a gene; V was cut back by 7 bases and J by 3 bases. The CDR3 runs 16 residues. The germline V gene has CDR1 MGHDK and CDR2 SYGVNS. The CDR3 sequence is CASTRSRDRVFYEQYV. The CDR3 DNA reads TGTGCCAGCACCAGATCCCGGGACAGGGTTTTCTACGAGCAGTACGTC.

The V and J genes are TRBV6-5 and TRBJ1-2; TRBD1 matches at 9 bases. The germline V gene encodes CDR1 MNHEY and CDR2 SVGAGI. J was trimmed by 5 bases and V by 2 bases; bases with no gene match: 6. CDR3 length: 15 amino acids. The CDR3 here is CASSYGTGTAYGYTF. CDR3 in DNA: TGTGCCAGCAGTTACGGGACAGGGACAGCTTATGGCTACACCTTC.

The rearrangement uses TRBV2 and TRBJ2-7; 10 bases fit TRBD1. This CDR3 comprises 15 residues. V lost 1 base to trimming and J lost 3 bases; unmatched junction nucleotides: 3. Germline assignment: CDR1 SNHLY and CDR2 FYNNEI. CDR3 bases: TGTGCCAGCAGTGAAGGCCGGGACAGGGGCTACGAGCAGTACGTC. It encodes CASSEGRDRGYEQYV.

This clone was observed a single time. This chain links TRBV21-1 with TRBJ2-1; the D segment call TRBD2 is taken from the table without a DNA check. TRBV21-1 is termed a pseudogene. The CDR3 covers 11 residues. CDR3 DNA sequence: TGTGCCAGCAGCTGCGGGGATGAGCAGTTCTTC. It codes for CASSCGDEQFF.

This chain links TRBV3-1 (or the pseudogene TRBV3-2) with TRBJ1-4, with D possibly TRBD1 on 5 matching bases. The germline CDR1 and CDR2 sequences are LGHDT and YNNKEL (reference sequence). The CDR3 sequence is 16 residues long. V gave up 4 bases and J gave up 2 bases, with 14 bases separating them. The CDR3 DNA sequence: TGTGCCAGCAGCCCCCTGGGAGGGACCACTAATGAAAAACTGTTTTTT. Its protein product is CASSPLGGTTNEKLFF.

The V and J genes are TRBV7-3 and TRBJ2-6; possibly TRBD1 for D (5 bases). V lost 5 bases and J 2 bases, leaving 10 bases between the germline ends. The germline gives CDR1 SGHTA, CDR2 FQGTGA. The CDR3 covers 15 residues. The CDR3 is CASSPAGTGANVLTF. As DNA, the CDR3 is TGTGCCAGCAGCCCCGCAGGGACTGGGGCCAACGTCCTGACTTTC.

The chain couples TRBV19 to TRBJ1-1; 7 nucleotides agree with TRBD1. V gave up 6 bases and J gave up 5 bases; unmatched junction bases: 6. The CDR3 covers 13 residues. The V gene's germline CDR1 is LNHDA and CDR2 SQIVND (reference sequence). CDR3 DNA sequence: TGTGCCAGTAGAATGACAGGGTTGACTGAAGCTTTCTTT. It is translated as CASRMTGLTEAFF.

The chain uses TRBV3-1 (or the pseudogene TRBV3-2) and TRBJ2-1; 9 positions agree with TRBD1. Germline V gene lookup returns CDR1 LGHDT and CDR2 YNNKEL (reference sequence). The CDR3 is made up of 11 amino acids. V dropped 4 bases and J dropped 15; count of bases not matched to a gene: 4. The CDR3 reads CASSRGTGSFF. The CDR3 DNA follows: TGTGCCAGCAGCCGCGGGACAGGGTCGTTCTTC.